This entry is about one T cell receptor beta chain. This clone was seen a handful of times. Its binding antigen is unknown. Base qualities are missing; no much larger clone stands one base away. Patients with a history of autoimmune disease or receiving systemic immunosuppression were excluded from the trial. Peripheral blood for TCR sequencing was collected from all dose cohorts at baseline, on cycle 4 day 1, and on cycle 7 day 1. The samples were taken from a phase I, first-in-human, multicenter, open-label dose-escalation trial of ivuxolimab. Adults with locally advanced or metastatic melanoma, renal cell carcinoma, hepatocellular carcinoma or head and neck squamous cell carcinoma were enrolled in the trial. Before TCR sequencing, CD4+ and CD8+ T cells were separately sorted from peripheral blood. The data originate from a study of OX40 agonist ivuxolimab in advanced cancers. A note on the overall study: Ivuxolimab was an agonistic, fully human IgG2 monoclonal antibody directed against OX40 (CD134), a costimulatory receptor. In the dose-escalation cohort, 75% to 90% of patients were male, and the mean age was around 65 years with a range of roughly 20 to 85. The paper describes the monotherapy dose-escalation part (N of about 54 patients) of the phase I trial of ivuxolimab. The purpose of peripheral TCRbeta sequencing was to test whether ivuxolimab changed TCR sequence diversity and led to clonal T-cell expansion. Among the roughly 54 dose-escalation patients, about 20 had hepatocellular carcinoma, about 15 melanoma, 9 renal cell carcinoma and 9 head and neck cancer. Intravenous ivuxolimab was administered to patients every 2 weeks at six dose levels: 0.01, 0.1, 0.3, 1.5, 3 and 10 mg/kg. Prior anti-PD-1, anti-PD-L1 or anti-CTLA-4 therapy was permitted, and 40% of dose-escalation patients had received checkpoint inhibitors. Partial responses were achieved by three dose-escalation patients, of whom one had hepatocellular carcinoma and two had cutaneous melanoma.

The germline V gene (reference sequence) sets CDR1 to LNHDA and CDR2 to SQIVND. The CDR3 holds 15 amino acids from the cysteine to the phenylalanine. Only CDR3 DNA remains: 45 bases, in frame from the first base. V loses 3 bases, J loses 3 bases, and the germline ends lie 14 bases apart. Overall study outcomes, separate from this receptor: At doses from 0.1 to 3.0 mg/kg, clonal expansion was seen in both CD4+ and CD8+ blood T cells between baseline and week 6. Partial responders in the 0.1-3.0 mg/kg groups had among the lowest normalized peripheral clonal expansion, especially among CD8+ T cells. Low levels of normalized T-cell clonal expansion were also shown by some nonresponding patients. The antigen specificity of the peripheral T cells that underwent clonal expansion was not determined. After ivuxolimab, more expanded clones were found on average in CD8+ T cells than in CD4+ T cells.

Genomic DNA was extracted from sorted cells for sequencing of the TCRbeta CDR3 region. The immunoSEQ Assay was used to sequence the TCRbeta CDR3 regions. TCRdb limited this immuneACCESS table to in-frame rearrangements with V and J called. A share of clones is missing; checked studies link under half to unresolved V genes, and the rest is unexplained. The sample profile shows 58,000 or so clones; less than 85% of them were found once. Approximately 3% of the sample is held by the ten biggest clonotypes. The V gene is TRBV19 and the J gene is TRBJ1-1; the D gene is unclear. The sequences come from CD4+ or CD8+ T cells sorted from blood, collected in a trial of the OX40 agonist ivuxolimab. The TCR comes from an adult with an advanced solid tumor such as melanoma, head and neck, liver or kidney cancer. The DNA reads as follows: TGTGCCAGTAGTATCTCACTTGACATGGACACTGAAGCTTTCTTT. The encoded protein is CASSISLDMDTEAFF.